Shown below are 32 T cell receptor beta chains from a single sample sequenced in a study of T-cell reconstitution after alpha-beta-depleted transplantation in children. Preparation of the TCRbeta library was carried out with unique molecular identifiers. TCRdb redid the calling of the PCR reads with MiXCR, one entry per CDR3 protein. Here the sample spans 600,000 to 700,000 distinct CDR3 sequences, 16% being singletons. The specimen was PBMCs from the stem cell graft donor, collected from the stem cell graft. All receptors derive from a human donor who donated a stem cell graft to a child with acute myeloid leukemia.

This clonotype was counted only a few times. The chain links TRBV6-1 to TRBJ2-1, with a tentative D call TRBD2 (5 bases). V gave up 6 bases and J gave up 6 bases, with 21 bases separating them. Germline CDR1 and CDR2: MNHNS and SASEGT. The CDR3 is 16 residues long. This chain's CDR3 is CASRSPATGSSNEQFF. In nucleotides, the CDR3 is TGTGCCAGCAGGTCCCCCGCGACGGGGTCCAGCAATGAGCAGTTCTTC.

This clonotype was found a few times. The V call is TRBV24-1, the J call TRBJ2-1, with no clear D. Per the germline V gene, CDR1 is KGHDR and CDR2 is SFDVKD. The length of the CDR3 is 19 residues. Trimming took off 4 bases at V and 0 bases at J, with 21 bases between the two ends. CDR3 sequence (DNA): TGTGCCACCAGTGACCCCCGGGTTAACGACGGCGGCTCCTACAATGAGCAGTTCTTC. It specifies CATSDPRVNDGGSYNEQFF.

The CDR3 DNA reads as TGTGCCAGCAGCCTAGGACTAGCAGTGGGGACAGATACGCAGTATTTT. Protein sequence: CASSLGLAVGTDTQYF. This chain connects TRBV7-2 to TRBJ2-3; TRBD2 matches at 8 bases. J was trimmed by 3 bases and V by 5 bases; bases with no gene match: 10. Germline CDR1 and CDR2: SGHTA and FQGNSA. The length of the CDR3 is 16 residues.

This clonotype has at least ten counts. The chain uses TRBV6-5 and TRBJ2-2; D is perhaps TRBD1 or TRBD2 (6 bases each). In germline, CDR1 is MNHEY, CDR2 SVGAGI. CDR3 length: 17 amino acids. The V gene lost 0 bases and the J gene lost 2 bases, with 13 bases spanning the gap. CDR3 loop: CASSYSYGGLNTGELFF. The CDR3 region has the DNA TGTGCCAGCAGTTACTCATACGGGGGCTTAAACACCGGGGAGCTGTTTTTT.

In its sample, this clonotype was seen many times. The rearrangement links TRBV20-1 to TRBJ2-3; tentative D call: TRBD1 (6 bases). The germline gives CDR1 DFQATT, CDR2 SNEGSKA (reference sequence). The V gene lost 6 bases and the J gene lost 2 bases, with 9 bases spanning the gap. The CDR3 sequence is 12 residues long. CDR3 coding DNA: TGCAGTGCAGGGGGATCCACAGATACGCAGTATTTT. It yields the protein CSAGGSTDTQYF.

The chain couples TRBV5-5 to TRBJ2-4, with a possible D match to TRBD1 (6 bases). V was cut by 4 bases and J by 0 bases, with 11 bases left in between. This CDR3 is built from 15 residues. Germline CDR1 reads SGHKS; CDR2 reads YYEKEE (reference sequence). This CDR3 reads CASSQGHIAKNIQYF. Here the CDR3 DNA reads TGTGCCAGCAGCCAGGGACACATAGCCAAAAACATTCAGTACTTC.

V usage is TRBV28 and J usage is TRBJ2-7, with D perhaps TRBD1 (6 bases). Trimming cost V 5 bases and J 6 bases, with 11 bases left between them. From germline, CDR1 is MDHEN and CDR2 SYDVKM. CDR3 length equals 12 residues. The DNA for the CDR3 is TGTGCCAGCAGTATTACAGGGAGCGAGCAGTACGTC. Translation gives CASSITGSEQYV.

This clonotype was counted at least ten times. This CDR3 is CASSGRNTGELFF. The CDR3 DNA reads as TGTGCCAGCAGCGGCAGGAACACCGGGGAGCTGTTTTTT. The rearrangement links TRBV9 to TRBJ2-2; D gene unclear. This CDR3 has 13 residues. CDR1 SGDLS and CDR2 YYNGEE come from the germline V gene. Trimming stripped 3 bases from V and 1 base from J, with 4 bases between.

The chain employs TRBV6-4 and TRBJ1-1, with 9 bases matching TRBD1. The CDR3 spans 15 residues. CDR1 MRHNA and CDR2 SNTAGT come from the germline V gene. Trimming cost V 4 bases and J 6 bases; bases outside gene matches: 9. Written as DNA, the CDR3 is TGTGCCAGCAGTGCTGCGACAGGGGGGAGGTCTGAAGCTTTCTTT. Translation: CASSAATGGRSEAFF.

The gene calls are TRBV7-6 and TRBJ2-5, with TRBD2 identical over 8 bases. The CDR3 extends over 15 amino acids. J lost 4 bases, V lost 2 bases, and 6 bases had no gene match. The germline V gene has CDR1 SGHVS and CDR2 FNYEAQ. CDR3 loop: CASSLSYGGAETQYF. The CDR3 coding sequence is TGTGCCAGCAGCTTATCTTACGGGGGGGCAGAGACCCAGTACTTC.

The table lists this clonotype with a few counts. CDR3 amino acids: CATSDSLGHFYEQYV. The CDR3 nucleotides read TGTGCCACCAGTGACTCTTTGGGGCATTTCTACGAGCAGTACGTC. This chain connects TRBV24-1 to TRBJ2-7, with a tentative D call TRBD1 (5 bases). Germline assignment: CDR1 KGHDR and CDR2 SFDVKD. Trimming cost V 4 bases and J 3 bases, with 15 bases left between them. The CDR3 consists of 15 residues.

The sample holds a few counts of this clonotype. The CDR3 loop reads CASSAGGPRGYTF. CDR3 coding DNA: TGTGCCAGCAGTGCGGGTGGTCCACGTGGCTACACCTTC. The chain has TRBV7-9 and TRBJ1-2; D gene uncertain. CDR3 length: 13 amino acids. The germline V and J ends were trimmed by 6 bases and 7 bases, with 15 bases remaining between them. Germline CDR1 is SEHNR and CDR2 is FQNEAQ (reference sequence).

This clonotype was counted many times. The rearrangement joins TRBV29-1 to TRBJ2-3; 7 bases map to TRBD2. Germline V gives CDR1 SQVTM, CDR2 ANQGSEA. The CDR3 extends over 17 amino acids. V dropped 6 bases and J dropped 0; count of bases not matched to a gene: 15. Written as DNA, the CDR3 is TGCAGCGTGAAGGGTTCGGTTTTGCGGGGGAGCACAGATACGCAGTATTTT. Its translation: CSVKGSVLRGSTDTQYF.

Many counts were recorded for this clonotype. The chain combines TRBV12-3 or TRBV12-4 with TRBJ1-2, with TRBD1 matching 10 bases. V was clipped by 5 bases and J by 4 bases; unmatched bases: 4. CDR3 length: 14 residues. The DNA of the CDR3 is TGTGCCAGCAGTACCGGGACAGGGGTCTATGGCTACACCTTC. Its translation is CASSTGTGVYGYTF.

This clonotype has just a few counts. This chain connects TRBV7-2 to TRBJ2-1, with 13 nucleotides matching TRBD2. The junction had 6 bases not matched to a gene; V was cut back by 5 bases and J by 8 bases. This CDR3 is built from 15 residues. Germline CDR1 and CDR2: SGHTA and FQGNSA. The chain's CDR3 is CASSPTSGGFYEQFF. The CDR3 DNA reads as TGTGCCAGCAGCCCGACTAGCGGGGGGTTCTATGAGCAGTTCTTC.

The chain carries TRBV5-1 and TRBJ2-1, with 9 positions matching TRBD1. J gave up 9 bases and V 3 bases, and 16 bases lay outside the gene matches. The CDR3 consists of 17 residues. Germline V CDR1 and CDR2: SGHRS, YFSETQ. CDR3 sequence reads: CASSSTTPGTGFSEQFF. CDR3 bases: TGCGCCAGCAGCTCCACCACACCCGGGACAGGGTTCAGTGAGCAGTTCTTC.

Ten or more counts support this clonotype. The chain recombines TRBV20-1 with TRBJ2-1, with 8 bases fitting TRBD2. The V gene end was trimmed by 1 base and the J gene end by 8 bases; junction bases not matched to a gene: 10. In germline, CDR1 is DFQATT, CDR2 SNEGSKA (reference sequence). This CDR3 has 15 amino acids. CDR3: CSARAPSGGFYEQFF. DNA of the CDR3: TGCAGTGCTAGAGCTCCAAGCGGGGGATTCTATGAGCAGTTCTTC.

This clonotype was seen a handful of times. J is TRBJ2-2 and V is TRBV20-1; D tentatively fits TRBD1 or TRBD2 (5 bases each). The CDR3 sequence is 16 residues long. Germline V gene data show CDR1 as DFQATT and CDR2 as SNEGSKA (reference sequence). The V end was cut by 5 bases, the J end by 1 base, with 17 bases between. The CDR3 region is CSARSTGPENTGELFF. CDR3 bases: TGCAGTGCTCGAAGTACGGGACCCGAGAACACCGGGGAGCTGTTTTTT.

This clonotype appeared a few times. The V and J genes are TRBV5-1 and TRBJ2-1; 8 bases align to TRBD2. With 0 bases clipped from V and 6 bases from J, the junction kept 5 bases outside the gene matches. This CDR3 is built from 15 residues. Germline CDR1 and CDR2: SGHRS and YFSETQ. As DNA, the CDR3 is TGCGCCAGCAGCTTGGCCCGGGGGGGCATCAATGAGCAGTTCTTC. This translates into CASSLARGGINEQFF.

DNA for the CDR3: TGTGCCAGCAGTTACGGCCAGGGGGAGCAAGAGACCCAGTACTTC. It is translated as CASSYGQGEQETQYF. This rearrangement joins TRBV6-5 to TRBJ2-5; TRBD1 aligns across 7 bases. The CDR3 runs 15 residues. Germline CDR1 reads MNHEY; CDR2 reads SVGAGI. With 2 bases clipped from V and 2 bases from J, the junction kept 5 bases outside the gene matches.

The chain couples TRBV12-3 or TRBV12-4 to TRBJ2-1; 7 nucleotides match TRBD1. V shed 8 bases and J 6 bases; nucleotides not matched to a gene: 10. This CDR3 region has 14 residues. CDR3 nucleotides: TGTGCCAGCGGATACCGGGACAGACCCAATGAGCAGTTCTTC. Translated: CASGYRDRPNEQFF.

This clonotype was seen ten or more times. The V gene is TRBV20-1, the J gene TRBJ1-5, with D maybe TRBD1 (6 bases). This CDR3 has 13 residues. Germline V gene sequence: CDR1 DFQATT, CDR2 SNEGSKA (reference sequence). Trimming removed 6 bases from V and 6 bases from J, with 15 bases in between. The CDR3 reads CSAPLGGSQPQHF. The CDR3 DNA reads as TGCAGTGCCCCCCTAGGGGGGTCTCAGCCCCAGCATTTT.

On this clonotype: A much larger clone lies one base from this, so it may be a read error. V gene TRBV25-1 combines with J gene TRBJ2-7; a weak D match, TRBD1 (6 bases). CDR1 MGHDK and CDR2 SYGVNS come from the germline V gene. The CDR3 has 13 residues. The CDR3 DNA reads TGTGCCAGCAGTGAAGTAGGGGGTAGCGAGCAGTGCTTC. It is translated as CASSEVGGSEQCF.

This clonotype appeared many times. The chain has TRBV6-1 and TRBJ2-7, with D perhaps matching TRBD1 (6 bases). The germline V gene has CDR1 MNHNS and CDR2 SASEGT. Trimming shortened V by 5 bases and J by 6 bases, and 14 bases separated the two germline ends. The CDR3 sequence is 13 residues long. This chain's CDR3 is CASSLYREFEQYF. CDR3 DNA sequence: TGTGCCAGCAGTCTTTACAGGGAGTTCGAGCAGTACTTC.

The chain employs TRBV7-9 and TRBJ2-1; D remains ambiguous. The CDR3 covers 14 residues. Trimming cost V 5 bases and J 10 bases, with 18 bases left between them. The germline V gene encodes CDR1 SEHNR and CDR2 FQNEAQ (reference sequence). In DNA form, the CDR3 reads TGTGCCAGCAGCCCGTCGACCCGCTTCGAGGAGCAGTTCTTC. It translates to CASSPSTRFEEQFF.

This clonotype was observed many times. This chain links TRBV29-1 with TRBJ1-1; D is unclear. V lost 4 bases and J 10 bases, leaving 19 bases between the germline ends. The V gene's germline CDR1 is SQVTM and CDR2 ANQGSEA. The CDR3 spans 13 residues. Here the CDR3 reads CSVAGALNVRAFF. The CDR3 bases are TGCAGCGTTGCAGGAGCCCTCAATGTCCGAGCTTTCTTT.

The rearrangement uses TRBV5-1 and TRBJ1-1, with D tentatively TRBD1 (6 bases). There are 15 residues in the CDR3. The germline gives CDR1 SGHRS, CDR2 YFSETQ. Trimming cost V 4 bases and J 4 bases, with 17 bases left between them. The CDR3 DNA follows: TGCGCCAGCAGCCCTTACAGGGAAGATGGCACTGAAGCTTTCTTT. Amino acids: CASSPYREDGTEAFF. The variable domain in full, completed from reference TRBV5-1 and TRBJ1-1, reads KAGVTQTPRYLIKTRGQQVTLSCSPISGHRSVSWYQQTPGQGLQFLFEYFSETQRNKGNFPGRFSGRQFSNSRSEMNVSTLELGDSALYLCASSPYREDGTEAFFGQGTRLTVV.

This clonotype turned up a few times. The chain uses TRBV20-1 and TRBJ2-3, with TRBD2 matching 9 bases. The trim removed 0 bases at V and 2 bases at J, leaving 15 bases unmatched. CDR1 is DFQATT and CDR2 is SNEGSKA in the germline V gene (reference sequence). CDR3 length: 19 amino acids. CDR3 bases: TGCAGTGCTAGAGATCGTACACTTAGCGGGGGCCTTACCACAGATACGCAGTATTTT. This gives the protein CSARDRTLSGGLTTDTQYF.

This clonotype occurred a few times. The chain links TRBV4-3 to TRBJ2-5; D ambiguous. Germline CDR1 LGHNA, CDR2 YSLEER. CDR3 length equals 13 residues. Trimming left V 0 bases short and J 7 bases short, with 9 bases between. Here the CDR3 DNA reads TGCGCCAGCAGCCAAGACCCGGGCGCGACCCAGTACTTC. Its translation: CASSQDPGATQYF.

This clonotype was detected ten times or more. This rearrangement joins TRBV11-2 to TRBJ1-2, with D hard to call. The CDR3 length is 14 residues. Trimming cost V 5 bases and J 5 bases, with 15 bases left between them. The germline V gene has CDR1 SGHAT and CDR2 FQNNGV. The DNA for the CDR3 is TGTGCCAGCAGCCAAAACTTTGGACGGTATGGCTACACCTTC. Protein product: CASSQNFGRYGYTF.

Points on this clonotype: Being one base from a much bigger clone, this may be a read error. This chain connects TRBV13 to TRBJ2-1; D is ambiguous. CDR1 is PRHDT, CDR2 FYEKMQ, per germline (reference sequence). Trimming took off 4 bases at V and 6 bases at J, with 7 bases between the two ends. There are 12 residues in the CDR3. In nucleotides, the CDR3 is TGTGCCAGCAGCTCACAGTCCAATGAGCAGTTCTTC. It encodes CASSSQSNEQFF.

The J gene is TRBJ2-1, the V gene TRBV11-2; a possible D gene is TRBD2 (6 bases). Trimming shortened V by 3 bases and J by 6 bases, and 15 bases separated the two germline ends. The CDR3 is 15 residues long. The germline gives CDR1 SGHAT, CDR2 FQNNGV. CDR3 protein: CASSFAEGRGNEQFF. CDR3 coding DNA: TGTGCCAGCAGCTTCGCGGAGGGGAGAGGCAATGAGCAGTTCTTC.